This T cell receptor (beta chain) was sequenced in a study of CD8 T cells in ankylosing spondylitis. Study outcomes and limitations: Earlier work had already found some motif variants in reactive arthritis synovial fluid and blood. It was reported that disease-linked clones were significantly enriched in matched ankylosing spondylitis synovial fluid. What appeared characteristic of ankylosing spondylitis blood was a TCR beta motif of eight highly homologous variants.

In TCRdb, the 5' RACE reads were re-called with MiXCR into one record per CDR3 protein. The sample contains approximately 110,000 distinct CDR3 sequences, 24% of which appear only once. In the case of this clonotype: Antigen: not known.

CDR1 LGHDT and CDR2 YNNKEL come from the germline V gene (reference sequence). V lost 4 bases and J lost 4, with 7 bases in between. The CDR3 contains 13 residues. This chain connects TRBV3-1 to TRBJ2-2; D gene uncertain. Material for sequencing was synovial fluid, either unsorted or a sorted T cell fraction (not recorded which). The clonotype originates from a male donor with ankylosing spondylitis. DNA for the CDR3: TGTGCCAGCAGCCTTAGTATCACCGGGGAGCTGTTTTTT. As protein: CASSLSITGELFF.